These 30 T cell receptor beta chains came from one sample sequenced in a study of Graves' ophthalmopathy and Graves' hyperthyroidism. From RNA, the CDR3 regions of TCR beta chains were amplified and sequenced. Investigators did first-round RT-PCR with HTBI primers, then second-round multiplex PCR. TCRdb passed the multiplex PCR reads through MiXCR, listing each CDR3 protein once. The sample holds around 520,000 distinct CDR3 sequences, roughly 40% seen once. The sequenced sample was peripheral blood or thyroid tissue (not recorded which). The origin of the receptors is an adult man with Graves' hyperthyroidism.

This clonotype has ten or more counts. This chain uses TRBV29-1 with TRBJ1-1; tentative D call: TRBD1 (5 bases). The CDR3 is 12 amino acids. The germline V gene encodes CDR1 SQVTM and CDR2 ANQGSEA. The V and J ends lost 5 bases and 1 base respectively, with 8 bases between them. CDR3 sequence (DNA): TGCAGCGTTTACCAGGGGAACACTGAAGCTTTCTTT. The encoded protein is CSVYQGNTEAFF.

V is TRBV7-4 and J is TRBJ2-3; TRBD2 agrees at 9 bases. J was trimmed by 10 bases and V by 3 bases; bases with no gene match: 11. Germline CDR1 SGHVT, CDR2 SQSDAQ. The CDR3 is 15 amino acids. The CDR3 sequence is CASSFGLASRGAQYF. In DNA, the CDR3 is TGTGCCAGCAGCTTCGGACTAGCGAGCCGCGGGGCGCAGTATTTT.

At least ten counts were recorded for this clonotype. V is TRBV5-1 and J is TRBJ1-2, with D maybe TRBD1 (6 bases). There are 16 residues in the CDR3. The germline V gene encodes CDR1 SGHRS and CDR2 YFSETQ. Trimming removed 4 bases at V and 4 bases at J, with 20 bases between. The CDR3 region has the DNA TGCGCCAGCAGCCTAAATCCAGGGGCAGGAGCCTATGGCTACACCTTC. It translates to CASSLNPGAGAYGYTF.

This clonotype was detected many times. The V and J genes are TRBV7-9 and TRBJ1-5; D not resolved. V was trimmed by 6 bases and J by 3 bases, leaving 12 bases between them. Per germline, CDR1 SEHNR and CDR2 FQNEAQ (reference sequence). CDR3 length: 14 residues. The CDR3 DNA is TGTGCCAGCAGGGGTCCGGGAGTCAATCAGCCCCAGCATTTT. It codes for CASRGPGVNQPQHF.

The chain links TRBV5-1 to TRBJ2-5; 10 bases are a match to TRBD1. Germline CDR1 reads SGHRS; CDR2 reads YFSETQ. The CDR3 is made up of 16 amino acids. V was pared by 2 bases and J by 5 bases, with 9 bases of the junction left unmatched. CDR3 in DNA: TGCGCCAGCAGCTTAATACTTCGGACAGGGGGGGAGACCCAGTACTTC. This gives the protein CASSLILRTGGETQYF.

The DNA of the CDR3 is TGTGCCAGCAGAAGAGTAGCGGGGAGGATGGAGACCCAGTACTTC. Translation gives CASRRVAGRMETQYF. This sequence joins TRBV28 and TRBJ2-5, with 8 positions matching TRBD2. V lost 6 bases, J lost 5 bases, and 11 bases stayed unmatched. The CDR3 totals 15 residues. Germline V gene lookup returns CDR1 MDHEN and CDR2 SYDVKM.

This clonotype was seen at least ten times. The chain couples TRBV7-2 to TRBJ2-7; no reliable D call. The V end was cut by 1 base, the J end by 6 bases, with 13 bases between. Looked up from germline, CDR1 is SGHTA and CDR2 is FQGNSA. The CDR3 runs to 14 residues. CDR3 amino acids: CASSLGLEWVEQYF. CDR3 sequence (DNA): TGTGCCAGCAGCTTAGGTCTAGAGTGGGTCGAGCAGTACTTC. Together with reference TRBV7-2 and TRBJ2-7, the CDR3 gives the full variable domain: GAGVSQSPSNKVTEKGKDVELRCDPISGHTALYWYRQSLGQGLEFLIYFQGNSAPDKSGLPSDRFSAERTGGSVSTLTIQRTQQEDSAVYLCASSLGLEWVEQYFGPGTRLTVT.

The gene calls are TRBV2 and TRBJ2-1; 7 nucleotides match TRBD2. The V gene's germline CDR1 is SNHLY and CDR2 FYNNEI. V lost 2 bases, J lost 3 bases, and 4 bases stayed unmatched. CDR3 length: 15 amino acids. CDR3 nucleotides: TGTGCCAGCAGTGAAATGCCTAGCGGCTACAATGAGCAGTTCTTC. This translates into CASSEMPSGYNEQFF.

The gene calls are TRBV5-1 and TRBJ2-7; 9 bases are a match to TRBD1. J lost 2 bases, V lost 5 bases, and 11 bases had no gene match. Germline V CDR1 and CDR2: SGHRS, YFSETQ. The CDR3 sequence is 16 residues long. CDR3 sequence (DNA): TGCGCCAGCAGTGAGGGAGCCGGGACAGGGCCCTACGAGCAGTACTTC. Its protein product is CASSEGAGTGPYEQYF.

This clonotype showed up many times. The genes are TRBV10-3 and TRBJ1-6, with a tentative D call TRBD1 (5 bases). The CDR3 extends over 14 amino acids. V dropped 10 bases and J dropped 7 bases, with 17 bases sitting between them. The germline CDR1 and CDR2 sequences are ENHRY and SYGVKD. The CDR3, as DNA: TGTGCCAGCAGGGACGGTAGTGCGAATTCACCCCTCCACTTT. This codes for CASRDGSANSPLHF.

This clonotype was detected many times. The chain has TRBV20-1 and TRBJ1-4; 9 nucleotides match TRBD1. The CDR3 extends over 14 amino acids. Germline trimming cut 1 base from V and 8 bases from J; bases unmatched to any gene: 5. CDR1 and CDR2 (germline): DFQATT, SNEGSKA (reference sequence). CDR3 in DNA: TGCAGTGCTAGAGCCGGGACAGGGCGAGAAAAACTGTTTTTT. Amino acid sequence: CSARAGTGREKLFF.

As for this clonotype: A junction end diverges from the germline sequence, so it may reflect a read error. V is TRBV20-1 and J is TRBJ1-4; weak D call: TRBD1 (6 bases). The CDR3 contains 16 residues. The germline V gene encodes CDR1 DFQATT and CDR2 SNEGSKA (reference sequence). The CDR3 loop is CSARGPSGATGEKLLF. In DNA, the CDR3 is TGCAGTGCCCGGGGGCCCTCCGGGGCCACGGGTGAAAAACTGCTTTTT.

This clonotype was seen repeatedly, ten times or more. The V call is TRBV10-3, the J call TRBJ2-7; 9 nucleotides align to TRBD1. V shed 2 bases, J shed 2 bases, and the junction held 4 bases outside the gene matches. Germline loops: CDR1 ENHRY, CDR2 SYGVKD. The CDR3 is 15 residues long. DNA for the CDR3: TGTGCCATCAGTGAGGGGACAGGGTGGACCTACGAGCAGTACTTC. The encoded protein is CAISEGTGWTYEQYF.

Many counts were recorded for this clonotype. The CDR3 nucleotides read TGTGCCAGTACCAGAGAAGGAGGGGTACCGGGTCAGCCCCAGCATTTT. Protein sequence: CASTREGGVPGQPQHF. The V and J genes are TRBV19 and TRBJ1-5; a possible D gene is TRBD1 (5 bases). The germline V gene has CDR1 LNHDA and CDR2 SQIVND (reference sequence). V lost 7 bases and J 6 bases, leaving 22 bases between the germline ends. This CDR3 region has 16 residues.

There are many counts of this clonotype. This chain joins TRBV6-5 and TRBJ1-1; D unresolved. The germline V and J ends were trimmed by 2 bases and 1 base, with 5 bases remaining between them. CDR1 is MNHEY, CDR2 SVGAGI, per germline. The CDR3 sequence is 13 residues long. CDR3 in amino acids: CASSYSRNTEAFF. CDR3 sequence (DNA): TGTGCCAGCAGTTACAGTAGGAACACTGAAGCTTTCTTT.

The chain couples TRBV7-8 to TRBJ2-5; 12 bases match TRBD1. In germline, CDR1 is SGHVS, CDR2 FQNEAQ. V shed 5 bases, J shed 5 bases, and the junction held 6 bases outside the gene matches. The CDR3 is made up of 15 amino acids. CDR3 DNA: TGTGCCAGCAGCCCCGGGACAGGGGGCGCCGAGACCCAGTACTTC. It translates to CASSPGTGGAETQYF.

This clonotype has ten or more counts. The genes are TRBV2 and TRBJ2-3; TRBD2 matches at 8 bases. Germline CDR1 and CDR2: SNHLY and FYNNEI. The V and J ends lost 7 bases and 4 bases, in that order; junction bases with no gene match: 4. This CDR3 is built from 13 residues. The CDR3 reads CASKWREADTQYF. The CDR3 DNA follows: TGTGCCAGCAAGTGGCGGGAGGCAGATACGCAGTATTTT.

Points on this clonotype: This sequence may be a read error, since a much larger clone differs from it by one base. The gene calls are TRBV5-1 and TRBJ2-7; 10 positions match TRBD1. Germline lookup yields CDR1 SGHRS and CDR2 YFSETQ. The CDR3 is 16 residues long. CDR3 residues: CASSSGQGNTYYEQCF. CDR3 nucleotides: TGCGCCAGCAGCTCGGGACAGGGGAATACCTACTACGAGCAGTGCTTC.

This clonotype showed up many times. The CDR3 region is CASSPQGYQETQYF. The CDR3 region has the DNA TGTGCCAGCAGCCCACAGGGGTATCAAGAGACCCAGTACTTC. J is TRBJ2-5 and V is TRBV12-3 or TRBV12-4, with 7 bases lining up with TRBD1. V shed 6 bases, J shed 2 bases, and the junction held 6 bases outside the gene matches. The CDR3 contains 14 residues.

This clonotype has a count of ten or more. The chain recombines TRBV15 with TRBJ2-7; tentative D call: TRBD2 (6 bases). The germline CDR1 and CDR2 sequences are LNHNV and YYDKDF (reference sequence). CDR3 size: 13 residues. Trimming stripped 11 bases from V and 1 base from J, with 15 bases between. As DNA, the CDR3 is TGTGCCGCCGGTTACGGGGGTTCCTACGAGCAGTACTTC. It specifies CAAGYGGSYEQYF.

The J gene is TRBJ2-2, the V gene TRBV7-2; no clear D. Trimming removed 1 base from V and 5 bases from J, with 11 bases in between. The CDR3 spans 15 residues. The V gene's germline CDR1 is SGHTA and CDR2 FQGNSA. The CDR3 spells CASSLGHYHTGELFF. CDR3 sequence (DNA): TGTGCCAGCAGCTTAGGGCATTACCATACCGGGGAGCTGTTTTTT.

The V gene is TRBV29-1, the J gene TRBJ1-2; a weak D match, TRBD1 (5 bases). The germline gives CDR1 SQVTM, CDR2 ANQGSEA. The CDR3 sequence is 12 residues long. V was clipped by 2 bases and J by 5 bases, with 9 bases between them. This CDR3 reads CSVEQGAYGYTF. CDR3 nucleotides: TGCAGCGTTGAACAGGGAGCGTATGGCTACACCTTC.

The chain has TRBV29-1 and TRBJ2-7; D is uncertain. Germline loops: CDR1 SQVTM, CDR2 ANQGSEA. Trimming left V 0 bases short and J 3 bases short, with 9 bases between. The CDR3 runs 13 residues. The CDR3 sequence is CSVEDQEDYEQYF. The CDR3 bases are TGCAGCGTTGAAGATCAAGAGGACTACGAGCAGTACTTC.

This clonotype was detected ten times or more. CDR3 in amino acids: CASSLRQAQGRSGAAFF. Here the CDR3 DNA reads TGTGCCAGCAGCTTACGGCAGGCCCAGGGGCGGAGTGGGGCAGCTTTCTTT. The genes are TRBV11-2 and TRBJ1-1; TRBD1 is a possible D gene (6 bases). This CDR3 is 17 amino acids long. Trimming cost V 2 bases and J 10 bases, with 26 bases left between them. The germline CDR1 and CDR2 sequences are SGHAT and FQNNGV.

As regards this clonotype: One base away lies a much larger clone, so this may be a sequencing read error. The rearrangement uses TRBV7-2 and TRBJ1-4; TRBD1 matches at 7 bases. The CDR3 covers 13 residues. CDR1 SGHTA and CDR2 FQGNSA come from the germline V gene. The CDR3 protein is CASSLTGNEKLLF. CDR3 bases: TGTGCCAGCAGCTTGACAGGGAATGAAAAACTGCTTTTT. Full variable domain (remainder filled in from reference TRBV7-2 and TRBJ1-4): GAGVSQSPSNKVTEKGKDVELRCDPISGHTALYWYRQSLGQGLEFLIYFQGNSAPDKSGLPSDRFSAERTGGSVSTLTIQRTQQEDSAVYLCASSLTGNEKLLFGSGTQLSVL.

As to this clonotype: One end of the junction is discordant with germline, which a read error may explain. The chain recombines TRBV10-3 with TRBJ2-2; the D gene is possibly TRBD2 (7 bases). The CDR3 is 16 residues long. Germline loops: CDR1 ENHRY, CDR2 SYGVKD. CDR3 sequence: CASSVVGGPLTGELFF. The CDR3 DNA reads as TGTGCCAGCAGTGTAGTGGGGGGGCCCCTCACCGGGGAGCTGTTTTTT.

The chain recombines TRBV7-9 with TRBJ2-5; 12 bases are a match to TRBD2. The tail of the sequence fits TRBJ2-1 better, so the J call may be wrong. Germline V gene sequence: CDR1 SEHNR, CDR2 FQNEAQ (reference sequence). The CDR3 is made up of 16 amino acids. The CDR3 sequence is CASSSGLAGPYNEQFF. CDR3 nucleotide sequence: TGTGCCAGCAGCTCAGGACTAGCGGGGCCCTACAATGAGCAGTTCTTC.

This clonotype was detected many times. V and J are TRBV10-2 and TRBJ2-5; TRBD1 matches at 9 bases. Looked up from germline, CDR1 is WSHSY and CDR2 is SAAADI. This CDR3 is 17 amino acids long. The trim removed 5 bases at V and 0 bases at J, leaving 10 bases unmatched. The chain's CDR3 is CASSIGTGRRDQETQYF. CDR3 bases: TGCGCCAGCAGTATTGGGACAGGGAGGAGAGACCAAGAGACCCAGTACTTC.

The chain couples TRBV19 to TRBJ1-1; no clear D. The V end lost 6 bases, the J end lost 2 bases, and 13 bases lay between the germline ends. The CDR3 is made up of 14 amino acids. Germline V CDR1 and CDR2: LNHDA, SQIVND (reference sequence). The CDR3 nucleotides are TGTGCCAGTAGGAACAGACTGATAAACACTGAAGCTTTCTTT. Protein sequence: CASRNRLINTEAFF. Drawing the rest from reference TRBV19 and TRBJ1-1, the complete variable domain is DGGITQSPKYLFRKEGQNVTLSCEQNLNHDAMYWYRQDPGQGLRLIYYSQIVNDFQKGDIAEGYSVSREKKESFPLTVTSAQKNPTAFYLCASRNRLINTEAFFGQGTRLTVV.

The V call is TRBV7-2, the J call TRBJ1-5; a possible D gene is TRBD1 (5 bases). This CDR3 comprises 15 residues. With 6 bases removed from V and 3 bases from J, the gap between germline ends came to 15 bases. Germline CDR1 SGHTA, CDR2 FQGNSA. The CDR3 DNA reads TGTGCCAGCAGTTTAAGGTTACAGGACAATCAGCCCCAGCATTTT. Its translation: CASSLRLQDNQPQHF.